This T cell receptor beta chain was observed in a study of blood T cell repertoires in COVID-19. In the study overall: Spain, Italy and the United States supplied samples that represented acute and convalescent COVID-19. The analysed material was cDNA or gDNA that came from T cells, B-cell-depleted T cells, or PBMCs.

TCRdb keeps only in-frame clones here, not all; method: immunoSEQ multiplex PCR. Here the sample spans 70,000 to 80,000 clones, more than 65% being singletons. The material sequenced was peripheral blood. This TCR was sampled from a man aged 50-59 years with acute or convalescent COVID-19.

The CDR3 protein is CASSETGDYGYTF. DNA for the CDR3: TGTGCCAGCAGCGAGACAGGGGACTATGGCTACACCTTC. The chain joins TRBV9 to TRBJ1-2, with 8 nucleotides matching TRBD1. CDR3 length equals 13 residues. J gave up 3 bases and V 3 bases, and 1 base lay outside the gene matches. Germline CDR1 is SGDLS and CDR2 is YYNGEE.